This T cell receptor beta chain appears in the sequencing data of a study of shared clonotypes between healthy human individuals. There were no recent acute infections or vaccinations among the donors, who were healthy HIV-negative adults. Libraries were prepared by immunoSEQ multiplex PCR; TCRdb keeps only in-frame clonotypes and omits some of them. The data show about 2 million clones, about 95% seen once. This CDR3 comprises 16 residues. Trimming pared 6 bases from V and 1 base from J, leaving 13 bases between. Germline-derived CDR1 and CDR2 are MDHEN and SYDVKM. The sequence came from a man aged 18-30 years in good health. Sample: naive CD4+ T cells sorted from blood. The subset denotes: CD45RA+ positively selected. The chain combines TRBV28 with TRBJ1-6; a weak D match, TRBD1 (5 bases). The CDR3 coding sequence is TGTGCCAGCAGACCTTATCGGGGGTCCTATAATTCACCCCTCCACTTT. This sequence encodes CASRPYRGSYNSPLHF.